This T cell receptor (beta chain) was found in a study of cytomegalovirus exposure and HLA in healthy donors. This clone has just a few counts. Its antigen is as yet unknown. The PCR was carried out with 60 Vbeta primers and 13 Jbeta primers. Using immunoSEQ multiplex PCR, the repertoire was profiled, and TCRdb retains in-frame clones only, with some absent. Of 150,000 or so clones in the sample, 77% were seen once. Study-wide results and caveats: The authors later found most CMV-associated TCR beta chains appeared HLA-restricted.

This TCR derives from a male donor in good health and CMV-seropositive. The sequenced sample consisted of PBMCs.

In DNA form, the CDR3 reads TGTGCCAGTAGTTGGGCGCAAGGGGATGAGCAGTTCTTC. Translating gives CASSWAQGDEQFF. The chain carries TRBV19 and TRBJ2-1; TRBD1 is a possible D gene (5 bases). The CDR3 has 13 amino acids. V was pared by 5 bases and J by 8 bases, with 13 bases between. Per the germline V gene, CDR1 is LNHDA and CDR2 is SQIVND (reference sequence).